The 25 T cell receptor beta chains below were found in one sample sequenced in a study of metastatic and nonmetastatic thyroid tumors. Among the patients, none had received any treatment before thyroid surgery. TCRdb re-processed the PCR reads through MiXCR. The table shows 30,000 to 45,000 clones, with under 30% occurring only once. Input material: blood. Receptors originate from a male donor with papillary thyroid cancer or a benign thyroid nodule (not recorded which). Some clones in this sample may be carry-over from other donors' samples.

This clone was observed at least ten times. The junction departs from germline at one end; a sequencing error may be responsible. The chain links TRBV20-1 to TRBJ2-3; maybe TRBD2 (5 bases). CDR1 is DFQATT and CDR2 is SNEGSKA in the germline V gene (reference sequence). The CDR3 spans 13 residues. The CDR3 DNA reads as TGCAGCGCTTATCGGGAACAAACAGATGCGCAGTATTTT. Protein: CSAYREQTDAQYF.

The CDR3 sequence: CASKPQLDSIYEQYF. The CDR3 nucleotides are TGTGCCAGCAAACCCCAACTGGACAGCATCTACGAGCAGTACTTC. This chain connects TRBV4-2 to TRBJ2-7; perhaps TRBD1 as D (6 bases). Germline V gene lookup returns CDR1 LGHNA and CDR2 YNFKEQ. CDR3 size: 15 residues. Between the trimmed V and J ends, which lost 7 bases and 3 bases, there was a span of 19 bases.

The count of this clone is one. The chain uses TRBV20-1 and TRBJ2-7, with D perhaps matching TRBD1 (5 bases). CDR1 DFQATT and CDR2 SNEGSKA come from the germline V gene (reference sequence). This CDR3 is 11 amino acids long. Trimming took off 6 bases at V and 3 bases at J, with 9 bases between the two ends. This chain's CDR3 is CSAATDYEQYF. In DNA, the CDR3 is TGCAGTGCGGCGACAGACTACGAGCAGTACTTC.

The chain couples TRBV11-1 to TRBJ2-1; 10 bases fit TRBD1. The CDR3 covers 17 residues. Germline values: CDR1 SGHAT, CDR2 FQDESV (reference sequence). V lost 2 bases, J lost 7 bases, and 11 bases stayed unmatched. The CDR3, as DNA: TGTGCCAGCAGCTTAAATGGGGGACAGGGGCTTCTAAATGAGCAGTTCTTC. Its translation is CASSLNGGQGLLNEQFF.

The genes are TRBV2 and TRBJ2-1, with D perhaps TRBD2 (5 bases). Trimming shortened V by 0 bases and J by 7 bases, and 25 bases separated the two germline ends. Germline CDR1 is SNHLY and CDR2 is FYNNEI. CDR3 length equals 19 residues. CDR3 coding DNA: TGTGCCAGCAGTGAAGCCGCTTTTCTTTCCGGGATCAAGACAAATGAGCAGTTCTTC. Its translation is CASSEAAFLSGIKTNEQFF. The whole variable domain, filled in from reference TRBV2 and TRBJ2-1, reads EPEVTQTPSHQVTQMGQEVILRCVPISNHLYFYWYRQILGQKVEFLVSFYNNEISEKSEIFDDQFSVERPDGSNFTLKIRSTKLEDSAMYFCASSEAAFLSGIKTNEQFFGPGTRLTVL.

CDR3 nucleotide sequence: TGTGCCAGCACCCTCGGGGCGGGGAATTCACCCCTCCACTTT. This gives the protein CASTLGAGNSPLHF. The chain recombines TRBV12-3 or TRBV12-4 with TRBJ1-6, with TRBD1 as a possible D gene (5 bases). The CDR3 runs 14 residues. V was pared by 7 bases and J by 7 bases, with 14 bases between.

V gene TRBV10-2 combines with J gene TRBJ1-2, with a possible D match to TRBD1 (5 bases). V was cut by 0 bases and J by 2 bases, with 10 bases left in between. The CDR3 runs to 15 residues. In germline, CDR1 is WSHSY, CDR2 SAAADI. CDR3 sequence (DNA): TGCGCCAGCAGTGAGTCGTATTCAGGGAACTATGGCTACACCTTC. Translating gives CASSESYSGNYGYTF.

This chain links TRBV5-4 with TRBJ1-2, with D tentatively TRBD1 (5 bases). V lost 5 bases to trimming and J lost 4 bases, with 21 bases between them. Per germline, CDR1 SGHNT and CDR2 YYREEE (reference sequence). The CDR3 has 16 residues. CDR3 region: CASREQGLGDSYGYTF. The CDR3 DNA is TGTGCCAGCAGGGAGCAGGGTCTAGGTGATAGCTATGGCTACACCTTC.

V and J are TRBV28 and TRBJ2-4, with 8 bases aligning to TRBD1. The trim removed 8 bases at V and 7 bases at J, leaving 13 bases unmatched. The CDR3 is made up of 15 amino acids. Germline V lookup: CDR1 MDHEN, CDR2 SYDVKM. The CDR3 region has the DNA TGTGCCAGCCGTAAAGCCCAGGGGGCAAGGAACATTCAGTACTTC. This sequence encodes CASRKAQGARNIQYF.

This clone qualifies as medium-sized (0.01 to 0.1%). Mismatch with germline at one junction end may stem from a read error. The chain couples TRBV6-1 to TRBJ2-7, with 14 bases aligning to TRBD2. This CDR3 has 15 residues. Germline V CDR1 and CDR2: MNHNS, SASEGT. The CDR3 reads CATSWGTSGSYEQYF. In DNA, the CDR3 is TGTGCCACCAGTTGGGGGACTAGCGGGAGCTACGAGCAGTACTTC.

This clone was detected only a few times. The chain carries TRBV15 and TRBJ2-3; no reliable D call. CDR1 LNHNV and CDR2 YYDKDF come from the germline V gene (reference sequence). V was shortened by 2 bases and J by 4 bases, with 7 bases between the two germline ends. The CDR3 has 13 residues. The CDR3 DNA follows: TGTGCCACCAGCAGACCTGACGCAGATACGCAGTATTTT. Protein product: CATSRPDADTQYF.

CDR3: CASSPDTSSYEQYF. As DNA, the CDR3 is TGTGCCAGCAGTCCCGACACCAGCTCCTACGAGCAGTACTTC. The rearrangement joins TRBV6-1 to TRBJ2-7; no reliable D call. Trimming took 5 bases from V and 0 from J, leaving 11 bases between them. Germline-derived CDR1 and CDR2 are MNHNS and SASEGT. The CDR3 length is 14 residues.

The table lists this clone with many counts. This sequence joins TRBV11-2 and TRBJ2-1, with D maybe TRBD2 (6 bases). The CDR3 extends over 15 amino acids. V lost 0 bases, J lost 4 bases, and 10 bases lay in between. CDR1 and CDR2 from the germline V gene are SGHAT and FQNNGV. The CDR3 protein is CASSLDSGPYNEQFF. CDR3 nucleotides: TGTGCCAGCAGCTTAGATAGCGGCCCGTACAATGAGCAGTTCTTC.

CDR3 nucleotides: TGCGCCAGCACTCTGCTAGCGGGATTTAATGAGCAGTTCTTC. Amino acids: CASTLLAGFNEQFF. This chain joins TRBV5-1 and TRBJ2-1; TRBD2 matches 9 bases. Germline V gene data show CDR1 as SGHRS and CDR2 as YFSETQ. The CDR3 runs 14 residues. The J segment lost 7 bases and the V segment lost 6 bases, leaving 8 bases of the junction unmatched.

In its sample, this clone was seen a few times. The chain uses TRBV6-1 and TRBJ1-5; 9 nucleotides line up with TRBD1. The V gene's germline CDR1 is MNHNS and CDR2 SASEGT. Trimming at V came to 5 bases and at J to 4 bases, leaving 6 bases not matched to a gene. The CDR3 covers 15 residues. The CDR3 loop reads CASSQTGGGNQPQHF. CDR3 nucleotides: TGTGCCAGCAGTCAGACAGGGGGTGGAAATCAGCCCCAGCATTTT.

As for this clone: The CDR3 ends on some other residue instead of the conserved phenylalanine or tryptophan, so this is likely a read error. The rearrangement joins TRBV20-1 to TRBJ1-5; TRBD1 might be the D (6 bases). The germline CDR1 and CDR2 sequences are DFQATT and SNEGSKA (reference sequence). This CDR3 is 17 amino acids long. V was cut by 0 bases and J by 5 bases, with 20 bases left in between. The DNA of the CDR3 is TGCAGTGCTAGAGATGAGGCAGGGGATAGTGCGGATCAGCCCCAGCATCTT. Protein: CSARDEAGDSADQPQHL.

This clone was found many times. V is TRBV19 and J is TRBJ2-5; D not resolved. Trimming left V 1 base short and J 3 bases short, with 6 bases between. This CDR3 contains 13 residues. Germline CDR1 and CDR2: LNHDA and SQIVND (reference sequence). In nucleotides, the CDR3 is TGTGCCAGTAGTATAGCCATAAAAGAGACCCAGTACTTC. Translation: CASSIAIKETQYF.

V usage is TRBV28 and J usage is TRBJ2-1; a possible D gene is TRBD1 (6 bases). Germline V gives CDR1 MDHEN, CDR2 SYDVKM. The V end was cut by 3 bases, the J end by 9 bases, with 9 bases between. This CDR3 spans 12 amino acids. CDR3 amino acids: CASSLAGAEQFF. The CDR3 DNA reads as TGTGCCAGCAGTTTGGCAGGGGCTGAGCAGTTCTTC.

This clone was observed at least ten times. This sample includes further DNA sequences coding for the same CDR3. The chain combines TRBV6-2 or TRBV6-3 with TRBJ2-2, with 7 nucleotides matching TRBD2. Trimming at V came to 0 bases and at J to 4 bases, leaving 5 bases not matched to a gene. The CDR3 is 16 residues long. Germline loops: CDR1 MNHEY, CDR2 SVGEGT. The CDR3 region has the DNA TGTGCCAGCAGTTACTCGGGGGAGGGACGCACCGGGGAGCTGTTTTTT. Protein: CASSYSGEGRTGELFF.

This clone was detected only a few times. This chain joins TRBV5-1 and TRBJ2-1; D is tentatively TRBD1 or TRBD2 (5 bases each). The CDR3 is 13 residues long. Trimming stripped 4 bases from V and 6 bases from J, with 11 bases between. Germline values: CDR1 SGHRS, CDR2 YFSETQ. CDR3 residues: CASSPGTGNEQFF. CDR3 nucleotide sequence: TGCGCCAGCAGCCCGGGGACCGGCAATGAGCAGTTCTTC.

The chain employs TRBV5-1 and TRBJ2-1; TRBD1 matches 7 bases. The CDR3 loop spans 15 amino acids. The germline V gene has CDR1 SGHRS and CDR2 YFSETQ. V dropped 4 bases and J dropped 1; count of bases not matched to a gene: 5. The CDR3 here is CASSTHRGSYNEQFF. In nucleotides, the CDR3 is TGCGCCAGCAGCACCCACAGGGGTTCCTACAATGAGCAGTTCTTC. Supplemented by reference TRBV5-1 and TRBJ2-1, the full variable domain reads KAGVTQTPRYLIKTRGQQVTLSCSPISGHRSVSWYQQTPGQGLQFLFEYFSETQRNKGNFPGRFSGRQFSNSRSEMNVSTLELGDSALYLCASSTHRGSYNEQFFGPGTRLTVL.

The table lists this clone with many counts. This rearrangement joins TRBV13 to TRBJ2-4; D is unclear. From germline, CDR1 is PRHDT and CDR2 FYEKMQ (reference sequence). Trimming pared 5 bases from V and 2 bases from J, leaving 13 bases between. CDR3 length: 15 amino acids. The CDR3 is CASSPPSWPKNIQYF. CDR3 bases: TGTGCCAGCAGCCCACCATCCTGGCCCAAAAACATTCAGTACTTC.

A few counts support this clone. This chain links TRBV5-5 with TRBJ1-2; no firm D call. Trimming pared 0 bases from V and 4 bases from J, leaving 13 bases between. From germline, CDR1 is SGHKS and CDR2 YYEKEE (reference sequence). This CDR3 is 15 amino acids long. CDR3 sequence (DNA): TGTGCCAGCAGCTTGGCCCTAATGACCGTCTATGGCTACACCTTC. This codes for CASSLALMTVYGYTF.

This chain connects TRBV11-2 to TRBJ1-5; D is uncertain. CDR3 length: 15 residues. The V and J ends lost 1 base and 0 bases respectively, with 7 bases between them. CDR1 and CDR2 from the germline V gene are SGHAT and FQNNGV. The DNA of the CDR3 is TGTGCCAGCAGCTTAGCTGGGTATAGCAATCAGCCCCAGCATTTT. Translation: CASSLAGYSNQPQHF.

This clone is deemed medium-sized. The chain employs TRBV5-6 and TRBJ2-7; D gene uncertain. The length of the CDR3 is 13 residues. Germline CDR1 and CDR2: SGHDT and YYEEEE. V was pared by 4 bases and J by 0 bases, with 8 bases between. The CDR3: CASSRQVSYEQYF. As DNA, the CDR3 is TGTGCCAGCAGCCGCCAGGTCTCCTACGAGCAGTACTTC.